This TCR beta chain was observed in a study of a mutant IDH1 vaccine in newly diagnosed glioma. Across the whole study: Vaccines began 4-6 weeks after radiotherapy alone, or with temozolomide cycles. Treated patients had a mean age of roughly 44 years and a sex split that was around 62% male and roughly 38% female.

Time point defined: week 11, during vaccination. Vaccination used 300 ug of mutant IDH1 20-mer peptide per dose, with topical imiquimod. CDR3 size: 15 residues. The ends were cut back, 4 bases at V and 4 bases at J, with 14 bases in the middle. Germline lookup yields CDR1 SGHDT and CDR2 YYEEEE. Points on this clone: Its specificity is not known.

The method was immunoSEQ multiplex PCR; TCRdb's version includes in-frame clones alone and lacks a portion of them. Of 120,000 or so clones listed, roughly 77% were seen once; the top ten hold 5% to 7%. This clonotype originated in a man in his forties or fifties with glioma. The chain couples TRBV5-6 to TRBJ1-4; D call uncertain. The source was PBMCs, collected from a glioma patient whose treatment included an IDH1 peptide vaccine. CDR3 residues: CASSRTDNFNEKLFF. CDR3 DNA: TGTGCCAGCAGCCGTACCGACAACTTTAATGAAAAACTGTTTTTT.